This T cell receptor beta chain was recorded in a study of a mutant IDH1 vaccine in newly diagnosed glioma. About the research overall: Vaccines began 4-6 weeks after radiotherapy alone, or with temozolomide cycles. Standard pretreatment was either radiotherapy, temozolomide, or, for most, radiochemotherapy with temozolomide.

Time point described: week 47, end of study. Doses comprised 300 ug of mutant IDH1 20-mer peptide each, plus topical imiquimod. Trimming removed 1 base at V and 2 bases at J, with 11 bases between. CDR1 and CDR2 from the germline V gene are SQVTM and ANQGSEA. The CDR3 is 14 amino acids. Study observations and caveats: Immune responses induced by vaccination arose in 90% to 95% of the patients. Top-clonotype changes in peripheral T cells seemed unrelated to pseudoprogression.

Clones were read by immunoSEQ multiplex PCR, and TCRdb kept only the in-frame ones, dropping some. The sample shows about 67,000 clones, roughly four fifths of them seen only once. With regard to this clone: Its antigen is still unknown.

This rearrangement joins TRBV29-1 to TRBJ1-1, with D hard to call. Material: PBMCs, obtained from a glioma patient whose treatment included an IDH1 peptide vaccine. This sequence was found in a man aged 25-45 years with glioma. The CDR3 sequence: CSVEGGRTNTEAFF. The CDR3 bases are TGCAGCGTTGAAGGCGGCCGCACCAACACTGAAGCTTTCTTT.